This TCR beta chain emerged from a study of blood T cells in healthy people across ages. Study results and limitations: Unsorted PBMCs prevented conclusive naive versus antigen-experienced comparison.

As regards this clonotype: The antigen remains undetermined.

With a J-beta primer mix and a sample-barcoded 5' primer, a second PCR ran roughly 6 to 11 cycles. MiXCR, applied by TCRdb to the 5' RACE reads, yields one record per CDR3 protein. This sample has approximately 800,000 distinct CDR3 sequences, with roughly 25% found just once. The V gene's germline CDR1 is SGHTS and CDR2 YDEGEE. CDR3 length: 15 amino acids. The V end was cut by 3 bases, the J end by 2 bases, with 14 bases between. These records were also assigned to another study, of T cells of mothers and their children. That investigation notes: For unrelated pairs as for related ones, thymic selection shapes TCR recombination output similarly. Persisting microchimeric T cell clones went undetected.

V is TRBV5-8 and J is TRBJ2-5; maybe TRBD1 (5 bases). What was sequenced was blood. The receptor was derived from a boy between 10 and 17 years old in good health. In DNA form, the CDR3 reads TGTGCCAGCAGCTATCAAGCCAGGGAACAAGAGACCCAGTACTTC. This codes for CASSYQAREQETQYF.